Below, one T cell receptor beta chain is given with its context. CDR1 MNHNS and CDR2 SASEGT come from the germline V gene. This CDR3 spans 15 amino acids. The trim removed 7 bases at V and 7 bases at J, leaving 11 bases unmatched. The record originates from a study of PD-1 blockade in classical Hodgkin lymphoma. The data were produced by immunoSEQ multiplex PCR, yet TCRdb's version contains in-frame clones alone and is incomplete. There are roughly 70,000 clones in the sample; over 90% occur only once, and about 2.6% lies in the top ten. Time point of the sample: newly diagnosed, previously untreated cHL patient sample.

This chain links TRBV6-1 with TRBJ2-2, with 8 bases aligning to TRBD1. The TCR was taken from a human donor with classical Hodgkin lymphoma. Sequencing was performed on peripheral blood mononuclear cells (PBMCs). CDR3 in DNA: TGTGCCAGCATTCTCCGGGACAGGAGCTTCGGGGAGCTGTTTTTT. It codes for CASILRDRSFGELFF.